The sequence of this T cell receptor beta chain was determined in a study of blood T cells in healthy people across ages. The germline V and J ends were trimmed by 0 bases and 4 bases, with 9 bases remaining between them. Per the germline V gene, CDR1 is SGDLS and CDR2 is YYNGEE. The CDR3 is 14 residues long. Notes on this clonotype: The antigen remains undetermined.

The study, taken as a whole, reports: Higher diversity, along with more naive CD4+ cells, distinguished long-lived donors from aged donors.

Primers used in a second PCR of roughly 6 to 11 cycles were a sample-barcoded 5' primer and a J-beta primer mix. TCRdb reprocessed the 5' RACE reads via MiXCR and lists one record per CDR3 protein. The sample lists 1.5 million to 2 million distinct CDR3 sequences, just under 50% occurring once. Sequenced sample: blood. The receptor was isolated from a woman in her forties in good health. This chain joins TRBV9 and TRBJ2-3; D ambiguous. The CDR3 region has the DNA TGTGCCAGCAGCGTAGTTAGTACCGCAGATACGCAGTATTTT. Encoded protein: CASSVVSTADTQYF.